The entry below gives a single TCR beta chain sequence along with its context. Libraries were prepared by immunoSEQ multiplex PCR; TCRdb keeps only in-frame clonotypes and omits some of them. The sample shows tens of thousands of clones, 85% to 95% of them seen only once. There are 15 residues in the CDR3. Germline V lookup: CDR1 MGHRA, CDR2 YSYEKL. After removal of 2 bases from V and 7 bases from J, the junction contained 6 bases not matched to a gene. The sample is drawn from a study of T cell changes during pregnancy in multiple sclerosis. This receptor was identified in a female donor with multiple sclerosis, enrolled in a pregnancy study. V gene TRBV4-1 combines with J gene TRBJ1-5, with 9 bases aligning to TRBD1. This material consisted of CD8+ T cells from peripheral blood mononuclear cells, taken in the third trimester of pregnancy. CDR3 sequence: CASSQKQGANQPQHF. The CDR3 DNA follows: TGCGCCAGCAGCCAAAAACAGGGGGCTAACCAGCCCCAGCATTTT.